Presented here are 2 T cell receptor beta chains from one specimen sequenced in a study of neurological immune-mediated disorders. TCRdb used MiXCR to reprocess the 5' RACE reads, holding one entry per CDR3 protein. Of fewer than 75,000 distinct CDR3 sequences listed, almost 3.5% are singletons. The sequenced sample was PBMCs. All receptors derive from a man aged 40-49 years with multiple sclerosis.

This clonotype was detected a few times. A read error is possible here, since a much larger clone lies one base away. The chain carries TRBV20-1 and TRBJ2-1, with D maybe TRBD2 (6 bases). The CDR3 covers 11 residues. The V and J ends lost 1 base and 9 bases respectively, with 7 bases between them. CDR1 and CDR2 from the germline V gene are DFQATT and SNEGSKA (reference sequence). CDR3 in amino acids: CSARVGGEQFF. The CDR3 nucleotides are TGCAGTGCTAGAGTCGGGGGTGAGCAGTTCTTC.

This clonotype was counted at least ten times. J is TRBJ2-1 and V is TRBV12-3 or TRBV12-4; 9 bases line up with TRBD2. This CDR3 spans 16 amino acids. V lost 3 bases to trimming and J lost 4 bases; unmatched junction nucleotides: 7. Here the CDR3 DNA reads TGTGCCAGCAGTTTTGGGCTGACTAGCGGATACAATGAGCAGTTCTTC. Its protein is CASSFGLTSGYNEQFF.